The 2 T cell receptor beta chains reported below all come from one sample, sequenced in a study of T cells after yellow fever vaccination. One entry per CDR3 protein, called by TCRdb with MiXCR from the 5' RACE reads. The sample lists a few hundred thousand distinct CDR3 sequences; around 3.5% were seen once. The sequences come from PBMCs, collected 15 days after the yellow fever booster vaccination. The receptors originated from a man aged 18 to 29 who received the YFV17D yellow fever vaccine.

This clonotype was recorded many times. The chain joins TRBV7-9 to TRBJ1-2, with TRBD1 matching over 9 bases. The V and J ends lost 6 bases and 8 bases, in that order; junction bases with no gene match: 7. Looked up from germline, CDR1 is SEHNR and CDR2 is FQNEAQ (reference sequence). The CDR3 is made up of 13 amino acids. The CDR3 loop is CASRKTGGEGYTF. In DNA, the CDR3 is TGTGCCAGCAGGAAAACAGGGGGCGAGGGCTACACCTTC.

This clonotype was recorded at least ten times. The CDR3 spells CASSQAWNQPQHF. CDR3 nucleotide sequence: TGCGCCAGCAGCCAGGCGTGGAATCAGCCCCAGCATTTT. The chain joins TRBV4-1 to TRBJ1-5; no firm D call. The CDR3 sequence is 13 residues long. Between the trimmed V and J ends, which lost 3 bases and 4 bases, there was a span of 7 bases. Germline CDR1 and CDR2: MGHRA and YSYEKL.